What follows are 6 T cell receptor beta chains derived from one specimen sequenced in a study of regulatory T cells in long-lasting Graves disease (dated by TCRdb to the early 2020s). The sample's time point label is to be understood as: newly diagnosed GD, antithyroid drugs for less than 3 months. RNA was extracted from PBMCs in TRIzol for both TCR sequencing and RNA sequencing. Library preparation used multiplex PCR. These reads were obtained on an Illumina HiSeq 4000. To build TCR beta libraries, CDR3 regions were amplified by Arm-PCR using iRepertoire HTBI primers. Through fastp at Q25 and MiXCR, TCRdb rebuilt clones from the public reads, retaining in-frame beta chains. A single entry per CDR3 protein holds the most common genes and DNA from its merged rows. This sample holds roughly 610,000 distinct CDR3 sequences; roughly 15% were observed only once. 15% to 20% of the sample is in the top ten clones.

The sample was also reused in another study, on T cells in Graves' hyperthyroidism and ophthalmopathy.

The sample was peripheral blood mononuclear cells (PBMCs), taken at new diagnosis, from a patient treated with antithyroid drugs. All receptors come from a woman aged 30 to 39 with Graves disease. Donor details come from another sample of the same person, matched by shared clones.

This clonotype showed up just a few times. V usage is TRBV5-1 and J usage is TRBJ2-4; D is possibly TRBD1 or TRBD2 (5 bases each). Germline CDR1 is SGHRS and CDR2 is YFSETQ. Trimming left V 1 base short and J 3 bases short, with 11 bases between. The CDR3 has 15 amino acids. The DNA of the CDR3 is TGCGCCAGCAGCTTGACTCGGGGCGGCAAAAACATTCAGTACTTC. This encodes CASSLTRGGKNIQYF.

This clonotype was seen a few times. An end of the junction differs from the germline gene, which may be a read error. The chain combines TRBV10-3 with TRBJ1-1; 7 bases fit TRBD1. Germline V gives CDR1 ENHRY, CDR2 SYGVKD. The CDR3 consists of 15 residues. This chain's CDR3 is CAISTTTGRVGEASF. As DNA, the CDR3 is TGTGCCATCAGTACAACGACAGGGAGGGTCGGTGAAGCTTCCTTT.

The chain couples TRBV24-1 to TRBJ2-1; D not resolved. The germline gives CDR1 KGHDR, CDR2 SFDVKD. Trimming took off 4 bases at V and 0 bases at J, with 12 bases between the two ends. The CDR3 has 16 residues. CDR3 nucleotides: TGTGCCACCAGTGACCCCCGGACGCCCTCCTACAATGAGCAGTTCTTC. Translation gives CATSDPRTPSYNEQFF.

This clonotype was seen ten or more times. This chain joins TRBV12-3 or TRBV12-4 and TRBJ2-3; 8 bases are shared with TRBD2. CDR3 length equals 15 residues. The junction had 5 bases not matched to a gene; V was cut back by 3 bases and J by 3 bases. As DNA, the CDR3 is TGTGCCAGCAGTTTCTGGGGCGGGAGGACAGATACGCAGTATTTT. Protein sequence: CASSFWGGRTDTQYF.

J is TRBJ1-1 and V is TRBV12-3 or TRBV12-4; TRBD1 matches at 8 bases. The V segment lost 3 bases and the J segment 2 bases; nucleotides outside the gene matches: 8. There are 16 residues in the CDR3. In DNA, the CDR3 is TGTGCCAGCAGTTTCCCAGGGGGCTTAGGAAACACTGAAGCTTTCTTT. The encoded protein is CASSFPGGLGNTEAFF.

The chain joins TRBV13 to TRBJ1-5; D is unresolved. Trimming took off 4 bases at V and 5 bases at J, with 15 bases between the two ends. Germline values: CDR1 PRHDT, CDR2 FYEKMQ (reference sequence). The CDR3 has 15 amino acids. The DNA for the CDR3 is TGTGCCAGCAGCTCGATGTCGGGAGGCCATCAGCCCCAGCATTTT. This translates into CASSSMSGGHQPQHF. Complete variable domain (other parts from reference TRBV13 and TRBJ1-5): AAGVIQSPRHLIKEKRETATLKCYPIPRHDTVYWYQQGPGQDPQFLISFYEKMQSDKGSIPDRFSAQQFSDYHSELNMSSLELGDSALYFCASSSMSGGHQPQHFGDGTRLSIL.